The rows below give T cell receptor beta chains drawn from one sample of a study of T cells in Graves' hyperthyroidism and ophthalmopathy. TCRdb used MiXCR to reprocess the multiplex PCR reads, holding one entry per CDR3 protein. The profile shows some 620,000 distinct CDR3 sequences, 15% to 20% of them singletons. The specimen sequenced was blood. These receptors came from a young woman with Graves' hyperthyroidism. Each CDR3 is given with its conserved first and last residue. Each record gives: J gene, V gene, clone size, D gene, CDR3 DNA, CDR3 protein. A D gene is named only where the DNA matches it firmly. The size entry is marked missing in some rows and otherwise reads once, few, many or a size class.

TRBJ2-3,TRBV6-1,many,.,TGTGCCAGCAAGGCCATGAGTGGCACAGATACGCAGTATTTT,CASKAMSGTDTQYF
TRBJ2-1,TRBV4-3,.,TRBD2,TGCGCCAGCAGCCAAGGGCTAGCGGGATACCCTTACAATGAGCAGTTCTTC,CASSQGLAGYPYNEQFF
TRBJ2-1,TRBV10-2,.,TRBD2,TGCGCCAGCAGTGGACTAGCGGGAGCCTTTGGAAATGAGCAGTTCTTC,CASSGLAGAFGNEQFF
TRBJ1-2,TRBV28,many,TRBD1,TGTGCCAGCAGTTGGCAGGGGGCCTATGGCTACACCTTC,CASSWQGAYGYTF
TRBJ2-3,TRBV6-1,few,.,TGTGCCAGCAGCCAGGGTGTGAGCGGCACAGATACGCAGTATTTT,CASSQGVSGTDTQYF
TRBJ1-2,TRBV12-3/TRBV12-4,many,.,TGTGCCAGCAGTTTGAAAAGGGGTTCATTCTTCTATGGCTACACCTTC,CASSLKRGSFFYGYTF
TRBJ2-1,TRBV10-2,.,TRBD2,TGCGCCAGCAGTGATCGTGGTAGCGGGCTTTTACATGAGCAGTTCTTC,CASSDRGSGLLHEQFF
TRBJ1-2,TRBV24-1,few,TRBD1,TGTGCCACCAGTGATTCGAATCCCGACAGGGACTATGGCTACACCTTC,CATSDSNPDRDYGYTF
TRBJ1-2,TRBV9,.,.,TGTGCCAGCAGCGTAGAGGTGGGGACGGGTGGCTACACCTTC,CASSVEVGTGGYTF
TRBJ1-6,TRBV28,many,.,TGTGCCAGCAGTCCAATAGGGGCCCGTCCCGAGGGAGTCCCCCTCCACTTT,CASSPIGARPEGVPLHF
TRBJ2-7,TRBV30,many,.,TGTGCCTGGAGTAAACTCGAGCAGTACTTC,CAWSKLEQYF
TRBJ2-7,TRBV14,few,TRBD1,TGTGCCAGCAGCCTTTGGACAGGGAACCACGAGCAGTACTTC,CASSLWTGNHEQYF
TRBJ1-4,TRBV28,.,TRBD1,TGTGCCAGCAGTTTAATCCCCGTGGGGACAGGGGATGAAAAACTGTTTTTT,CASSLIPVGTGDEKLFF
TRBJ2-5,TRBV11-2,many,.,TGTGCCAGCAGCTTAGATGGGAGGACCCAGTACTTC,CASSLDGRTQYF
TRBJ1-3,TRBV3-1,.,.,TGTGCCAGCAGCCCCGACACGATCAACACCATATATTTT,CASSPDTINTIYF
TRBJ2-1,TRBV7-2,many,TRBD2,TGTGCCAGCAGCTTAGTGGGACTAGCGGGGCTAATTTCTACCTACAATGAGCAGTTCTTC,CASSLVGLAGLISTYNEQFF
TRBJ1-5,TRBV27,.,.,TGTGCCAGCTCCTATGGGGGGCGGAATCAGCCCCAGCATTTT,CASSYGGRNQPQHF
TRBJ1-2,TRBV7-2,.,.,TGTGCCAGCAGCTTAGGGGGGCAGGGGTATGGCTACACCTTC,CASSLGGQGYGYTF
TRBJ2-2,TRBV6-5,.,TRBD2,TGTGCCAGCAGTTATTCCCGAGGAGCGGGAGAGACCGGGGAGCTGTTTTTT,CASSYSRGAGETGELFF
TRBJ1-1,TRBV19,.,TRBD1,TGTGCCAGTAGTATGTCCGGACAGGGTTGGAACACTGAAGCTTTCTTT,CASSMSGQGWNTEAFF
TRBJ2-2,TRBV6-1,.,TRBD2,TGTGCCAGCAGCCCTCCGGGACTAGCGGGATCTGGGGAGCTGTTTTTT,CASSPPGLAGSGELFF
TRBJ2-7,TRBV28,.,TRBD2,TGTGCCAGCAGTCGCCATTGGACTAGCGGGAGCTACGAGCAGTACTTC,CASSRHWTSGSYEQYF
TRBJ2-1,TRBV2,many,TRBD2,TGTGCCAGCAGTGTGACTAGCGACTACAATGAGCAGTTCTTC,CASSVTSDYNEQFF